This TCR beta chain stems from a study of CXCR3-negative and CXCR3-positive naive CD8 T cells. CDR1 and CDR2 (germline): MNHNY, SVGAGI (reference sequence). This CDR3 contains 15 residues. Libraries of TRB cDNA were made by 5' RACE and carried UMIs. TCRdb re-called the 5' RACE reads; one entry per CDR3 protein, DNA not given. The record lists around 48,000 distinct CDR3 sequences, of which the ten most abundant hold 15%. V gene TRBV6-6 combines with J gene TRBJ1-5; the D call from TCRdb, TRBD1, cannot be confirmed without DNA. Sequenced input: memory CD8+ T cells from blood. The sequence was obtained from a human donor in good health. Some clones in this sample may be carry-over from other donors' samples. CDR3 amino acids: CASSFLQGANQPQHF.